In its sample, the clone carrying this T cell receptor (beta chain) was seen many times. The target antigen is unknown. The source of the sample is a study of naive and memory T cell subsets. The beta constant-region primer was an equimolar mix of two oligonucleotides covering TRBC1 and TRBC2. Ligated cDNA was amplified by four rounds of PCR with nested alpha and beta constant-region primers and SP2. MiXCR, applied by TCRdb to the UMI-ligation and nested PCR reads, yields one record per CDR3 protein. The table includes 15,000 or so distinct CDR3 sequences, just over 8.5% detected once. Cells stained for CD3, CD4, CD8, CD45RA and CD27 were sorted into four subsets. General observations from the study: Over 90% of naive TCR sequences appeared only once, unlike memory subsets.

CDR3 length: 16 residues. Germline trimming cut 5 bases from V and 3 bases from J; bases unmatched to any gene: 8. Germline CDR1 MNHEY, CDR2 SMNVEV (reference sequence). The clonotype comes from a human donor in good health. Sequencing was done on a sample of central memory CD8+ T cells from blood. The V call is TRBV27, the J call TRBJ2-2, with TRBD2 matching over 8 bases. CDR3 amino acids: CASSLGTRWDTGELFF. The CDR3 DNA reads as TGTGCCAGCAGTCTAGGGACTAGGTGGGACACCGGGGAGCTGTTTTTT.